These 4 T cell receptor beta chains originate from one sample sequenced in a study of cytomegalovirus exposure and HLA in healthy donors. Data came from immunoSEQ multiplex PCR; TCRdb stores just in-frame clones and leaves some out. The repertoire holds fewer than 200,000 clones, around 81% seen once, with around 2.8% in the top ten. What was sequenced was PBMCs. Every receptor here comes from a woman between 18 and 29 years old in good health and CMV-seropositive.

This clone occurred once. Other DNA sequences in this sample translate to the same CDR3. The genes are TRBV27 and TRBJ2-3; D unclear. CDR3 length equals 13 residues. The V end lost 0 bases, the J end lost 2 bases, and 3 bases lay between the germline ends. Germline-derived CDR1 and CDR2 are MNHEY and SMNVEV (reference sequence). CDR3 region: CASSLSSTDTQYF. DNA for the CDR3: TGTGCCAGCAGTTTATCCTCCACAGATACGCAGTATTTT.

This clone was recorded a few times. V and J are TRBV15 and TRBJ1-1, with D unresolved. CDR1 is LNHNV, CDR2 YYDKDF, per germline (reference sequence). V was trimmed by 0 bases and J by 4 bases, leaving 12 bases between them. This CDR3 region has 15 residues. Here the CDR3 reads CATSRDSEGGTEAFF. CDR3 bases: TGTGCCACCAGCAGAGATAGTGAGGGCGGCACTGAAGCTTTCTTT.

The CDR3 coding sequence is TGTGCCAGCAGTTACAGATTCCTGGGGGCGCCCTACGAGCAGTACTTC. Amino acid sequence: CASSYRFLGAPYEQYF. The genes are TRBV6-6 and TRBJ2-7; D may be TRBD1 (6 bases). Germline V gene data show CDR1 as MNHNY and CDR2 as SVGAGI (reference sequence). The CDR3 sequence is 16 residues long. V was trimmed by 2 bases and J by 2 bases, leaving 16 bases between them.

V is TRBV14 and J is TRBJ1-6, with D possibly TRBD1 on 5 matching bases. The CDR3 has 16 amino acids. V lost 4 bases and J 9 bases, leaving 19 bases between the germline ends. Germline values: CDR1 SGHDN, CDR2 FVKESK. The CDR3 is CASSLQISGDGSPLHF. Here the CDR3 DNA reads TGTGCCAGCAGCCTACAAATATCGGGGGACGGTTCACCCCTCCACTTT.